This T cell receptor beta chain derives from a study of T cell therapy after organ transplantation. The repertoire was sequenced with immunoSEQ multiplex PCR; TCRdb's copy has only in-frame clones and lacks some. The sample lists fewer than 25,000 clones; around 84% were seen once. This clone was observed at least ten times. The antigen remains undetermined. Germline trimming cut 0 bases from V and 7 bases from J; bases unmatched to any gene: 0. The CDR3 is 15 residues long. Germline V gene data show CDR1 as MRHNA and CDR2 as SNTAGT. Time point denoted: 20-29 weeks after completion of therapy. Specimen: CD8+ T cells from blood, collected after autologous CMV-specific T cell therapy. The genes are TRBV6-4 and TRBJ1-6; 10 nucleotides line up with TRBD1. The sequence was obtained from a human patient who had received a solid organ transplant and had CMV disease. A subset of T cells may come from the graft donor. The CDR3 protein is CASSDSTGGNSPLHF. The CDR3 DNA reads TGTGCCAGCAGTGACTCGACAGGGGGCAATTCACCCCTCCACTTT.